The T cell receptor (beta chain) described here comes from a study of technical replicates of blood from four donors. This clone was picked up one time. TCRdb's table, derived via immunoSEQ multiplex PCR, lists solely in-frame clones and lacks some. Of about 83,000 clones listed, 90% to 95% are singletons. After removal of 2 bases from V and 5 bases from J, the junction contained 4 bases not matched to a gene. Per the germline V gene, CDR1 is MGHRA and CDR2 is YSYEKL. This CDR3 is built from 15 residues. The receptor was isolated from a human donor in good health. Material: T cells isolated from PBMCs. The V and J genes are TRBV4-1 and TRBJ1-5; 9 nucleotides agree with TRBD1. CDR3 sequence reads: CASSQPGQGYQPQHF. CDR3 sequence (DNA): TGCGCCAGCAGCCAACCGGGACAGGGCTATCAGCCCCAGCATTTT.